The 26 T cell receptor beta chains in this list originate from one sample, sequenced in a study of T-cell memory formation after mild COVID-19. TCRdb re-derived calls from the 5' RACE reads in MiXCR, one entry per CDR3 protein. This table holds around 440,000 distinct CDR3 sequences, around a sixth found once. Sequenced input: PBMCs or a T cell subset sorted from them (not recorded which). The receptors derive from an adult woman who had mild COVID-19 (a few samples of this study predate the infection). Cell type and time point are not known.

V usage is TRBV2 and J usage is TRBJ2-7; unclear D gene. The CDR3 covers 12 residues. V was trimmed by 7 bases and J by 6 bases, leaving 13 bases between them. CDR1 and CDR2 (germline): SNHLY, FYNNEI. The CDR3 DNA sequence: TGTGCCAGCATGGTTGGTGGAATCGAGCAGTACTTC. It is translated as CASMVGGIEQYF.

V is TRBV18 and J is TRBJ1-5; 9 bases match TRBD1. Unmatched junction bases numbered 8, after V lost 2 bases and J lost 6 bases. Germline CDR1 KGHSH, CDR2 LQKENI. This CDR3 spans 16 amino acids. The DNA for the CDR3 is TGTGCCAGCTCACCAGTCCCGGGACAGGGCGGTCAGCCCCAGCATTTT. Translating gives CASSPVPGQGGQPQHF. The variable domain in full, completed from reference TRBV18 and TRBJ1-5, reads NAGVMQNPRHLVRRRGQEARLRCSPMKGHSHVYWYRQLPEEGLKFMVYLQKENIIDESGMPKERFSAEFPKEGPSILRIQQVVRGDSAAYFCASSPVPGQGGQPQHFGDGTRLSIL.

The gene calls are TRBV4-1 and TRBJ2-1, with D perhaps matching TRBD1 (6 bases). The V end was cut by 2 bases, the J end by 1 base, with 12 bases between. This CDR3 is 16 amino acids long. Germline V gives CDR1 MGHRA, CDR2 YSYEKL. The CDR3 is CASSQYYRVSYNEQFF. Written as DNA, the CDR3 is TGCGCCAGCAGCCAATATTACAGGGTATCCTACAATGAGCAGTTCTTC.

Only a few counts were recorded for this clonotype. V gene TRBV7-3 combines with J gene TRBJ2-5; 7 nucleotides align to TRBD2. The CDR3 is 15 residues long. Germline lookup yields CDR1 SGHTA and CDR2 FQGTGA. After removal of 5 bases from V and 2 bases from J, the junction contained 8 bases not matched to a gene. Written as DNA, the CDR3 is TGTGCCAGCAGCCCTACCGGGACTATTCAAGAGACCCAGTACTTC. It is translated as CASSPTGTIQETQYF.

In its sample, this clonotype was seen a few times. The chain is built from TRBV7-9 and TRBJ1-2; 8 positions agree with TRBD1. The V gene end was trimmed by 1 base and the J gene end by 4 bases; junction bases not matched to a gene: 8. CDR3 size: 16 residues. Germline V lookup: CDR1 SEHNR, CDR2 FQNEAQ (reference sequence). The CDR3 coding sequence is TGTGCCAGCAGCTTAGATTGGGACAGGAACCTCTATGGCTACACCTTC. Translating it yields CASSLDWDRNLYGYTF.

This clonotype has more than one count but fewer than ten. This chain's CDR3 is CAWSVGTRTTSTDTQYF. Written as DNA, the CDR3 is TGTGCCTGGAGTGTGGGTACCCGGACAACTAGCACAGATACGCAGTATTTT. The rearrangement joins TRBV30 to TRBJ2-3; D possibly corresponds to TRBD1 (5 bases). The CDR3 extends over 17 amino acids. Trimming took off 0 bases at V and 0 bases at J, with 16 bases between the two ends. The V gene's germline CDR1 is GTSNPN and CDR2 SVGIG (reference sequence).

The sample holds many counts of this clonotype. The CDR3 bases are TGTGCCAGCAGTTGGAACAGGCTTACTTCACCCCTCCACTTT. This codes for CASSWNRLTSPLHF. The chain links TRBV6-2 or TRBV6-3 to TRBJ1-6; a possible D gene is TRBD1 (5 bases). This CDR3 contains 14 residues. Germline V gene sequence: CDR1 MNHEY, CDR2 SVGEGT. V was trimmed by 4 bases and J by 9 bases, leaving 13 bases between them.

The chain carries TRBV15 and TRBJ2-7, with D possibly matching TRBD2 (5 bases). Germline lookup yields CDR1 LNHNV and CDR2 YYDKDF (reference sequence). With 6 bases removed from V and 3 bases from J, the gap between germline ends came to 21 bases. The CDR3 is 16 residues long. DNA for the CDR3: TGTGCCACCAGGAGGGCTGGACGTGAAACCCTCTACGAGCAGTACTTC. It encodes CATRRAGRETLYEQYF.

The chain couples TRBV9 to TRBJ2-3, with D maybe TRBD1 (5 bases). Trimming took off 1 base at V and 4 bases at J, with 10 bases between the two ends. CDR3 length: 14 amino acids. Germline values: CDR1 SGDLS, CDR2 YYNGEE. CDR3 in amino acids: CASSVTGVPDTQYF. The CDR3, as DNA: TGTGCCAGCAGCGTAACAGGAGTCCCAGATACGCAGTATTTT. The full variable domain, completed using reference TRBV9 and TRBJ2-3, is DSGVTQTPKHLITATGQRVTLRCSPRSGDLSVYWYQQSLDQGLQFLIQYYNGEERAKGNILERFSAQQFPDLHSELNLSSLELGDSALYFCASSVTGVPDTQYFGPGTRLTVL.

This clonotype was detected many times. The chain uses TRBV9 and TRBJ1-1; D is undetermined. The CDR3 is made up of 15 amino acids. The germline V gene encodes CDR1 SGDLS and CDR2 YYNGEE. Deletions cut 4 bases from V and 1 base from J, with 14 bases between. The DNA of the CDR3 is TGTGCCAGCAGCCCCTATTCAACGCCGAACACTGAAGCTTTCTTT. Translating it yields CASSPYSTPNTEAFF.

The chain carries TRBV29-1 and TRBJ2-1; TRBD2 matches at 11 bases. Losses at the gene ends were 5 bases for V and 8 bases for J; bases not matched to a gene: 23. The CDR3 spans 19 residues. CDR1 and CDR2 from the germline V gene are SQVTM and ANQGSEA. CDR3 DNA sequence: TGCAGCGTTCGCGGCGCCTCGAGCCGACTAAAACTAGCGGGAGATGAGCAGTTCTTC. Its translation is CSVRGASSRLKLAGDEQFF.

This clonotype was counted a few times. This chain links TRBV27 with TRBJ2-5, with D perhaps matching TRBD1 or TRBD2 (5 bases each). V shed 1 base and J shed 3 bases, with 12 bases lying between them. Germline CDR1 reads MNHEY; CDR2 reads SMNVEV (reference sequence). The CDR3 runs to 15 residues. The chain's CDR3 is CASSLYGTAKETQYF. The CDR3 DNA is TGTGCCAGCAGTTTATATGGGACGGCGAAAGAGACCCAGTACTTC.

The chain links TRBV29-1 to TRBJ2-3, with TRBD2 matching 8 bases. Germline-derived CDR1 and CDR2 are SQVTM and ANQGSEA. The J segment lost 5 bases and the V segment lost 4 bases, leaving 5 bases of the junction unmatched. There are 13 residues in the CDR3. CDR3 amino acids: CSVGGTSQDTQYF. CDR3 bases: TGCAGCGTTGGTGGGACTAGTCAAGATACGCAGTATTTT.

The V and J genes are TRBV24-1 and TRBJ2-1; tentatively, D is TRBD1 (7 bases). The germline gives CDR1 KGHDR, CDR2 SFDVKD. The ends were cut back, 0 bases at V and 6 bases at J, with 17 bases in the middle. This CDR3 has 17 residues. CDR3 protein: CATSDLYGGTDLNEQFF. CDR3 bases: TGTGCCACCAGTGATTTGTATGGGGGGACAGATCTCAATGAGCAGTTCTTC.

The genes are TRBV2 and TRBJ2-7; the D is unclear. The CDR3 has 13 amino acids. In germline, CDR1 is SNHLY, CDR2 FYNNEI. V was clipped by 1 base and J by 2 bases, with 6 bases between them. The CDR3 region has the DNA TGTGCCAGCAGTGAAGAGGCCCCCTACGAGCAGTACTTC. This sequence encodes CASSEEAPYEQYF.

The genes are TRBV18 and TRBJ1-2; no clear D. V gave up 8 bases and J gave up 4 bases, with 17 bases separating them. Looked up from germline, CDR1 is KGHSH and CDR2 is LQKENI. There are 14 residues in the CDR3. DNA for the CDR3: TGTGCCAGCAGCCCGAGGCGGGGAGGCTATGGCTACACCTTC. Amino acid sequence: CASSPRRGGYGYTF.

On this clonotype itself: Since the CDR3 does not end with the conserved phenylalanine or tryptophan, this likely comes from a read error. The chain is built from TRBV6-1 and TRBJ1-2; D possibly corresponds to TRBD1 (6 bases). This CDR3 comprises 13 residues. The germline V and J ends were trimmed by 7 bases and 2 bases, with 11 bases remaining between them. Germline CDR1 is MNHNS and CDR2 is SASEGT. CDR3 nucleotide sequence: TGTGCCAGCAATCCAACAGGGAACTATGGCTACACCTCC. Protein: CASNPTGNYGYTS.

There are a few counts of this clonotype. The chain employs TRBV6-5 and TRBJ1-2, with TRBD1 matching 10 bases. Germline V CDR1 and CDR2: MNHEY, SVGAGI. Unmatched junction bases numbered 3, after V lost 6 bases and J lost 2 bases. The CDR3 is 14 amino acids. CDR3: CASRGTGENYGYTF. In DNA form, the CDR3 reads TGTGCCAGCAGAGGGACAGGGGAGAACTATGGCTACACCTTC.

The chain combines TRBV6-4 with TRBJ2-1; 14 bases agree with TRBD2. Trimming at V came to 6 bases and at J to 9 bases, leaving 7 bases not matched to a gene. This CDR3 has 15 residues. In germline, CDR1 is MRHNA, CDR2 SNTAGT. The CDR3 DNA reads as TGTGCCAGCAGCCCCGGGACTAGCGGGAGTAGTGAGCAGTTCTTC. Its translation: CASSPGTSGSSEQFF.

V and J are TRBV3-1 and TRBJ2-2; D not certain. CDR3 length equals 14 residues. Trimming stripped 1 base from V and 7 bases from J, with 10 bases between. Per the germline V gene, CDR1 is LGHDT and CDR2 is YNNKEL (reference sequence). The CDR3 nucleotides are TGTGCCAGCAGCCAAGTGTTTATTGGCGGGGAGCTGTTTTTT. This codes for CASSQVFIGGELFF.

This clonotype was counted only a few times. The genes are TRBV6-2 or TRBV6-3 and TRBJ2-7; TRBD2 matches at 7 bases. Germline V lookup: CDR1 MNHEY, CDR2 SVGEGT. This CDR3 spans 15 amino acids. The trim removed 6 bases at V and 4 bases at J, leaving 12 bases unmatched. For the CDR3, the DNA is TGTGCCAGCAGATACAGCGGGAAGACCTATTACGAGCAGTACTTC. Its translation: CASRYSGKTYYEQYF.

This clonotype occurred a few times. CDR3 sequence (DNA): TGTGCCAGCAGGGCCCTGGGCACAGATACGCAGTATTTT. This gives the protein CASRALGTDTQYF. The chain carries TRBV12-3 or TRBV12-4 and TRBJ2-3, with D uncertain. CDR3 size: 13 residues. The V gene lost 6 bases and the J gene lost 1 base, with 8 bases spanning the gap.

The V gene is TRBV10-3, the J gene TRBJ1-3; unclear D gene. V lost 6 bases and J 8 bases, leaving 17 bases between the germline ends. CDR1 ENHRY and CDR2 SYGVKD come from the germline V gene. This CDR3 is 14 amino acids long. The CDR3 sequence is CAIRGDSGLYTIYF. The DNA for the CDR3 is TGTGCCATCAGGGGCGACTCCGGTCTATACACCATATATTTT.

The J gene is TRBJ2-4, the V gene TRBV7-8; D not resolved. Germline V lookup: CDR1 SGHVS, CDR2 FQNEAQ. CDR3 length equals 14 residues. V was clipped by 3 bases and J by 6 bases, with 12 bases between them. The CDR3 sequence: CASSFALGPNIQYF. CDR3 in DNA: TGTGCCAGCAGCTTCGCCCTCGGACCAAACATTCAGTACTTC.

For the CDR3, the DNA is TGTGCCAGCACTCTTGGACTAGCGGGAGTGGAGACCCAGTACTTC. This translates into CASTLGLAGVETQYF. This chain links TRBV6-6 with TRBJ2-5, with 13 bases fitting TRBD2. Germline assignment: CDR1 MNHNY and CDR2 SVGAGI (reference sequence). The CDR3 totals 15 residues. Trimming cost V 7 bases and J 5 bases; bases outside gene matches: 7.

This clonotype was recorded a few times. The genes are TRBV18 and TRBJ2-3; D could derive from TRBD1 or TRBD2 (5 bases each). The CDR3 covers 15 residues. V lost 3 bases and J lost 12, with 22 bases in between. Germline CDR1 is KGHSH and CDR2 is LQKENI. In DNA, the CDR3 is TGTGCCAGCTCACCCTCAACGGACCGGGACCGCCCCCAGTATTTT. Translating it yields CASSPSTDRDRPQYF.